This T cell receptor (beta chain) emerged from a study of blood T cell repertoires in COVID-19. V shed 3 bases and J shed 8 bases, with 17 bases lying between them. The germline V gene has CDR1 MDHEN and CDR2 SYDVKM. The CDR3 extends over 16 amino acids. Original handling: Reference gene primer amplification in the assay estimated nucleated cell counts. The table came from immunoSEQ multiplex PCR; TCRdb's copy has only in-frame clones and leaves some out. V and J calls and clone size are those listed in that table; D and trimming were worked out from the DNA. The table has around 150,000 clones, about 86% seen once.

The receptor's source is a woman in her sixties with active or convalescent COVID-19. The sequenced sample was peripheral blood. The chain employs TRBV28 and TRBJ1-6; maybe TRBD1 (6 bases). The CDR3: CASSLTPDSSYSPLHF. Written as DNA, the CDR3 is TGTGCCAGCAGTTTGACTCCGGACAGTAGTTATTCACCCCTCCACTTT.